The rows below give T cell receptor beta chains drawn from one sample of a study of tumor-infiltrating lymphocytes in primary liver carcinoma. TCRdb reprocessed the multiplex PCR reads via MiXCR and lists one record per CDR3 protein. The sample records approximately 73,000 distinct CDR3 sequences, more than 60% being singletons. Sequencing input: liver tumor tissue from sampling region 4. The receptors shown here come from a man aged 35 to 55 with primary liver carcinoma and hepatitis B virus infection. Each CDR3 is given with its conserved first and last residue. D genes are given only for firm matches. A clone size is listed for some rows: how often the clone was seen (once, few, many), or a class if it is expanded.

clone_size	v_call	d_call	j_call	cdr3_aa	cdr3_nt
-	TRBV4-1	TRBD2	TRBJ2-3	CTGSRASGSSNTDTQYF	TGCACCGGCAGTCGGGCTAGCGGGAGCTCAAACACAGATACGCAGTATTTT
once	TRBV20-1	TRBD2	TRBJ2-3	CSARDLWTGGTDTQYF	TGCAGTGCTAGAGATTTGTGGACGGGGGGGACAGATACGCAGTATTTT
many	TRBV29-1	TRBD1	TRBJ2-5	CSVGDRPQQETQYF	TGCAGCGTTGGGGACAGGCCTCAACAAGAGACCCAGTACTTC
once	TRBV6-2/TRBV6-3	TRBD2	TRBJ2-5	CAGSHGTRIETQYF	TGTGCCGGCAGTCATGGGACTAGAATCGAGACCCAGTACTTC
many	TRBV5-1	TRBD2	TRBJ2-7	CASSLPGLGLYEQYF	TGCGCCAGCAGCCTACCGGGACTAGGATTATACGAGCAGTACTTC
few	TRBV20-1	-	TRBJ2-1	CSASYVDFNEQFF	TGCAGTGCCAGTTATGTTGACTTCAATGAGCAGTTCTTC
many	TRBV6-1	-	TRBJ1-2	CASSEQGPMGGYTF	TGTGCCAGCAGTGAACAGGGACCTATGGGTGGCTACACCTTC
many	TRBV30	-	TRBJ1-1	CAWSVMVWGVGRRNTEAFF	TGTGCCTGGAGTGTAATGGTTTGGGGGGTAGGTCGTAGGAACACTGAAGCTTTCTTT
many	TRBV7-9	-	TRBJ1-1	CASSLGGWNTEAFF	TGTGCCAGCAGCTTAGGGGGGTGGAACACTGAAGCTTTCTTT
once	TRBV29-1	-	TRBJ2-2	CSVLARGPAAYGGELFF	TGCAGCGTTCTAGCGAGAGGGCCCGCTGCGTACGGCGGGGAGCTGTTTTTT
-	TRBV12-3/TRBV12-4	-	TRBJ2-3	CASSPLVSIDTQYF	TGTGCCAGCAGTCCCCTCGTAAGCATAGATACGCAGTATTTT
once	TRBV7-2	TRBD1	TRBJ2-7	CVSSARPRDRGYEQYF	TGTGTCAGCAGCGCCCGGCCCCGGGACAGGGGTTACGAGCAGTACTTC
many	TRBV6-5	-	TRBJ1-1	CASSFSGVNTEAFF	TGTGCCAGCTCTTTCTCAGGGGTGAACACTGAAGCTTTCTTT
-	TRBV29-1	TRBD2	TRBJ2-7	CSVEGGGEWTLNPGKYGQCF	TGCAGCGTTGAGGGGGGAGGGGAGTGGACTCTCAACCCCGGCAAGTACGGGCAGTGCTTC
-	TRBV29-1	-	TRBJ2-1	CSVAPRDSYNEQSF	TGCAGCGTTGCCCCTAGGGACTCCTACAATGAGCAGTCCTTC
-	TRBV11-2	TRBD1	TRBJ2-5	CTSSLGTARETRYF	TGTACCAGCAGCTTAGGGACAGCGCGAGAGACCCGGTACTTC
-	TRBV20-1	-	TRBJ2-3	CTASTARANTDTQYF	TGCACTGCTAGCACCGCGAGGGCAAACACAGATACGCAGTATTTT
many	TRBV29-1	-	TRBJ2-3	CSVDVGGAVTDTQYF	TGCAGCGTTGACGTCGGTGGAGCGGTGACAGATACGCAGTATTTT
-	TRBV29-1	TRBD1	TRBJ2-3	CSVVAWTGLDMQYF	TGCAGCGTTGTGGCCTGGACAGGGTTAGATATGCAGTATTTT
-	TRBV5-4	-	TRBJ2-5	CASSPTVPQETQYF	TGTGCCAGTAGCCCTACAGTCCCCCAAGAGACCCAGTACTTC
-	TRBV2	-	TRBJ1-4	CASSRTVTTNEKLFF	TGTGCCAGCAGCAGGACAGTAACAACTAATGAAAAACTGTTTTTT
-	TRBV6-6	-	TRBJ2-1	CTSRLSVLSSYNEQFF	TGTACCAGTAGGCTTAGCGTACTTAGCTCCTACAATGAGCAGTTCTTC
few	TRBV11-1	-	TRBJ2-5	CTSSLEGRPQETQYF	TGTACCAGCAGCTTAGAGGGGAGGCCCCAAGAGACCCAGTACTTC
few	TRBV4-1	TRBD2	TRBJ2-5	CASSQSGGRSQETQYF	TGCGCCAGCAGCCAAAGCGGCGGGAGGAGCCAAGAGACCCAGTACTTC
-	TRBV20-1	-	TRBJ2-1	CSSPTSTEQFF	TGCAGTTCCCCTACTAGCACTGAGCAGTTCTTC
-	TRBV16	-	TRBJ2-6	CTSRGGPSSGANVLTF	TGTACCAGTCGAGGGGGTCCAAGCTCTGGGGCCAACGTCCTGACTTTC
-	TRBV10-3	-	TRBJ2-7	CTTSAPETSSYEQYF	TGTACCACCAGTGCTCCGGAAACGTCCTCCTACGAGCAGTACTTC
-	TRBV6-6	TRBD2	TRBJ2-7	CASSQVGTSDYEQCF	TGTGCCAGCAGCCAGGTTGGGACTAGCGATTACGAGCAGTGCTTC
-	TRBV2	-	TRBJ2-3	CVSTSGLISTDTQYF	TGTGTCAGCACCTCCGGACTGATAAGCACAGATACGCAGTATTTT
-	TRBV29-1	-	TRBJ1-1	CNAAAGMNTEACF	TGCAACGCTGCGGCGGGCATGAACACTGAAGCTTGCTTT
-	TRBV12-3/TRBV12-4	-	TRBJ1-3	CASSPRHELSGNSIYF	TGTGCCAGCAGTCCCCGACATGAACTCTCTGGAAACTCCATATATTTT
-	TRBV4-2	TRBD1	TRBJ2-7	CASSQDRGRASIRSYEQCF	TGTGCCAGCAGCCAAGATAGGGGGCGGGCGTCCATCCGCTCCTACGAGCAGTGCTTC
-	TRBV10-3	TRBD1	TRBJ1-1	CAVGPGGDRNIEAFF	TGTGCCGTCGGTCCAGGGGGCGATCGGAACATTGAAGCTTTCTTT
-	TRBV15	-	TRBJ2-5	CDTSRDWEFETQYF	TGTGACACCAGCAGAGATTGGGAGTTTGAGACCCAGTACTTC
many	TRBV7-9	-	TRBJ1-2	CASSRVGAGYTF	TGTGCCAGCAGCCGCGTGGGAGCCGGCTACACCTTC
-	TRBV5-6	-	TRBJ1-3	CDNSLEGAGNTIYF	TGTGACAACAGCTTGGAAGGGGCGGGAAACACCATATATTTT
-	TRBV29-1	-	TRBJ2-3	CSVGIVGADMQYF	TGCAGCGTTGGAATAGTAGGAGCAGATATGCAGTATTTT
-	TRBV6-1	TRBD1	TRBJ2-5	CVSTEVKTGRETQYF	TGTGTCAGCACTGAAGTAAAGACAGGGAGAGAGACCCAGTACTTC
-	TRBV11-2	TRBD2	TRBJ2-1	CASSLDIGLAMDEQSF	TGTGCCAGTAGCTTGGACATCGGACTAGCCATGGATGAGCAGTCCTTC
-	TRBV18	TRBD1	TRBJ2-7	CASSPRQGVYEQYF	TGTGCCAGCTCCCCCAGGCAGGGGGTGTACGAGCAGTACTTC
few	TRBV18	-	TRBJ2-6	CASSLNRDSGANVLTF	TGTGCCAGCTCCCTAAACAGGGATTCTGGGGCCAACGTCCTGACTTTC
once	TRBV6-6	-	TRBJ1-1	CAGSYVRAEAFF	TGTGCCGGCAGTTACGTGCGCGCTGAAGCTTTCTTT
few	TRBV19	-	TRBJ2-7	CASAPQDASRYEQYF	TGTGCCAGTGCCCCCCAGGACGCCTCACGCTACGAGCAGTACTTC
many	TRBV12-3/TRBV12-4	-	TRBJ2-1	CASSGTLENEQFF	TGTGCCAGCAGCGGGACCCTAGAGAATGAGCAGTTCTTC
-	TRBV29-1	TRBD1	TRBJ2-5	CSYRRTGLGVTQYF	TGCAGCTACCGACGGACAGGGCTGGGGGTGACCCAGTACTTC
many	TRBV4-2	TRBD2	TRBJ2-1	CASSQDGTSGINEQFF	TGTGCCAGCAGCCAGGACGGGACTAGCGGGATCAATGAGCAGTTCTTC